Reported below is one T cell receptor (beta chain). This clonotype has more than one count but fewer than ten. Its antigen is still unknown. The sample holds no much larger clone one base away, and base qualities are not on file. TCRdb shows the sequencer as Illumina HiSeq 1500. TCRdb reran the public reads through fastp at Q25 and MiXCR, keeping productive beta chains. Rows are combined by CDR3 protein, so each entry shows the most common genes and DNA. The sample table shows roughly 250,000 distinct CDR3 sequences, and around an eighth are seen once. The ten largest clonotypes hold approximately 1.6% of the sample. CDR1 LNHNV and CDR2 YYDKDF are derived from the germline V gene (reference sequence). V is cut by 0 bases and J by 4 bases, and the space between the germline ends is 9 bases. The CDR3 runs 14 amino acids, cysteine and phenylalanine included. The CDR3 DNA has 42 bases and is translated from base 1.

The data originate from a study of T cell repertoires in cytomegalovirus infection (dated by TCRdb to between 2018 and 2021). Regarding the complete study: Donor HLA type was relevant to the analysis, as public TCR beta signatures indicated carriage of CMV infection together with the matching HLA type.

General findings and caveats noted by the study authors: The ex vivo response was dominated by HLA-C-restricted CMV-specific TCR beta clonotypes, which also provided the single most frequent clonotype in two of eight donors. Carriers of CMV infection plus the relevant HLA type were discriminated by the cumulative frequency of public TCR beta family members in the study cohort and in an independent roughly 400-donor cohort.

Input material: PBMCs. The source is a human donor in good health (CMV status not recorded). Some clones in this sample may be carry-over from other donors' samples. The chain is assembled from TRBV15 and TRBJ2-5; no D gene call is confident. The bases read TGTGCCACCAGCAGAGAGGTTGCCCCAGAGACCCAGTACTTC. It codes for CATSREVAPETQYF.